This T cell receptor beta chain comes out of a study of cytomegalovirus exposure and HLA in healthy donors (dated by TCRdb to between 2016 and 2019). A note on the overall study: In an earlier analysis of under 750 of the donors, about 260 Gb of sequence data and approximately 120 million unique TCR beta sequences from 150 million to 200 million T cells were reported. Roughly 300 gigabases of sequencing data and 70 million to 85 million unique TCR sequences were included in an early release covering 550 to 800 HLA-typed donors. Of the roughly 400 genotyped donors, 65% to 90% were placed in the genetic ancestry cluster associated with self-reported Caucasian donors. The study was designed to test whether signatures of past pathogen exposure could be identified by cataloging public T cell receptors. The study profiled the T cell repertoires of hundreds of subjects by immunosequencing and related them to cytomegalovirus serostatus. A separate validation cohort of 100 to 150 different subjects was used in addition to the roughly 620-subject first cohort. The study combined high-throughput TCR immunosequencing, statistical association of individual TCRs with disease status, and machine learning to predict cytomegalovirus infection status. A later analysis re-analyzed previously published TCR beta repertoires from approximately 670 donors and added high-resolution HLA genotyping to study TCR occurrence patterns. Rather than using new phenotypic data, the later analysis identified candidate immune exposures from TCR beta sequences and from how often those sequences occurred across donors. In an earlier analysis of roughly 540 of the donors, high-throughput TCR beta sequencing was used to judge whether each TCR beta V gene segment behaved as functional or pseudogenic. Donor age, sex, ethnicity and CMV serostatus were compiled together with the repertoire data. A later genetic analysis took genome-wide SNP genotypes for about three fifths of the 666 donors and used that subset as a discovery cohort. All discovery cohort repertoires had been generated using a single sequencing platform. Class I and class II HLA loci were covered by the typing at four-digit resolution. Typing coverage differed by locus: A, B, C, DRB1 and DQB1 were typed in about 629-640 donors, DQA1 in about 560, DPA1 in around 610, and DPB1 in approximately 450. Four to six DR-DQ haplotypes were handled as single units for association and clustering, since linkage in the cohort was strong. Among about 370 genotyped donors of the cohort, an average of approximately 220,000 unique TCR beta nucleotide sequences was sequenced per donor, of which roughly 17% were non-productive.

Libraries were constructed by the immunoSEQ multiplex PCR assay. The multiplex PCR relied on a mix of 60 forward primers for TCR Vbeta segments and 13 reverse primers for TCR Jbeta segments. The CDR3 region of rearranged TCR beta genes was amplified from genomic DNA by a multiplex PCR assay. The Illumina HiSeq System was used to sequence the amplified TCR beta libraries as 87-base-pair reads. In the original analysis: A later analysis tallied 75 million to 95 million unique TCR beta chains across the approximately 670 repertoires, and some 10 million of those chains were shared by two or more donors. Raw reads were error-corrected and collapsed into unique sequences by a nearest-neighbor algorithm in which closely related sequences were merged to remove PCR and sequencing errors. Alignment of CDR3 sequences to IMGT reference sequences was used to assign V, D and J gene segments. For a sequence to be retained, a match of at least six nucleotides to both a V gene segment and a J gene segment was required. Rearrangements were classified as productive when the CDR3 lacked stop codons and remained in frame with V and J, and all other rearrangements were classified as non-productive. CDR3 was defined according to IMGT convention as the region running from the second conserved V-encoded cysteine to the conserved J-encoded phenylalanine. The earlier analysis of 500 to 650 of the donors excluded any sequence lacking an unambiguous match to a single V gene segment. In an earlier analysis of 587 of the donors, V segments were called functional above 56.7% productive rearrangements and were called segregating when the between-donor standard deviation exceeded 5%. A statistical classification framework was developed to diagnose cytomegalovirus status using the catalog of TCR beta chain sequences. In a later analysis, TCR nucleotide sequences were compared against IMGT/GENE-DB human TR gene sequences so that V and J genes could be assigned. In a later analysis, CDR3 sequences and most-parsimonious VDJ recombination scenarios were assigned using the TCRdist pipeline. In a later analysis, every TCR beta chain was defined by the combination of its CDR3 amino acid sequence and its V-gene family, and reads without a unique V-gene family were dropped. A later analysis removed several hundred highly shared, low-generation-probability nucleotide sequences to deal with suspected cross-contamination and a sequencing artifact. In a later analysis, a clonal expansion index for each public chain was calculated from normalized within-repertoire ranks of inferred template counts. A later analysis computed generation probabilities with a VDJ recombination model fitted to out-of-frame rearrangements, and checked the results against IGoR. In a later analysis, hypergeometric tests were used to score TCR-TCR, TCR-HLA and TCR-CMV co-occurrence, with a repertoire-size bias correction applied to TCR pairs. False discovery rates were estimated in a later analysis by permuting HLA or CMV assignments 20 times. In a later analysis, co-occurring TCRs were grouped using DBSCAN, and TCRdist sequence similarity was added for clustering within HLA-allele-positive subsets. Repertoires with fewer than 30,000 or more than 120,000 public chains, plus five repertoires with anomalous nucleotide sharing, were excluded from co-occurrence clustering. Not all clones reach the TCRdb copy of this immuneACCESS table, which keeps in-frame sequences only. Checked studies attribute under half of the gap to unresolved V genes and leave the rest unexplained. That table furnishes V, J and clone size, whereas the DNA furnished D and trimming. Counted in this sample were under 150,000 clones; 65% to 85% of them appeared once. The ten largest clones capture 3.5% to 5.5% of the sample.

Worth noting for this clone: Its antigen target is currently unknown. Base-call qualities are not available, and no considerably larger clone is one nucleotide away.

In total, more than 500 healthy bone marrow donors made up the cohort. Cohort members were all nominally healthy when sampled, although unrecorded immune exposures were likely present. The donor was CMV seropositive and belonged to the group of about 290 seropositive cohort members. A peripheral blood sample was provided by each donor, and peripheral blood mononuclear cells were used for TCR beta sequencing. Genomic DNA was extracted from the blood cell samples with the Qiagen DNeasy Blood Extraction Kit. What the work shows at the level of the full study, not this receptor alone: In an earlier analysis of more than 500 of the donors, most TCR beta V segments appeared in productive rearrangements about 87% or about 30% of the time, broadly matching IMGT annotations. The classifier was reported to diagnose cytomegalovirus status with high specificity and sensitivity in both the original and validation cohorts. In a later analysis, most CMV-associated TCR beta chains were found to appear HLA-restricted, with HLA associations seemingly driven largely by CMV exposure. Sequencing depth was assumed to be roughly uniform across donors in the presence/absence analyses, though that assumption may not hold. Linkage disequilibrium might explain the correlated functional status among segregating V segments, but an unknown experimental factor could not be ruled out. A later analysis found that TCR association rates varied across HLA loci, with DRB1 alleles showing the most associated TCRs and HLA-C alleles the fewest. A further reported finding was that TCR beta sequences accurately predicted the HLA-A and HLA-B alleles for most subjects in the first cohort. The authors suggested that the approach could potentially be generalized to other disease states and immunological phenotypes. In vitro tests confirmed that three of the cytomegalovirus-associated TCR beta chains recognize cytomegalovirus antigens. CMV serostatus was the only immune exposure information available for the cohort. In a later analysis, HLA-associated TCR beta chains were found to be more clonally expanded and to have lower generation probabilities than equally common non-associated chains. In the study, some 160 TCR beta chains were listed as associated with cytomegalovirus. When HLA alleles, especially DR and DQ, strongly co-occurred, attributing TCR associations to individual alleles was difficult. Compared with the 666-donor mean, donors in an Asian-associated ancestry cluster had fewer N-insertions in productive TCRs, according to a later genetic analysis. Specific HLA alleles were associated with over 15,000 TCR beta sequences at a false discovery rate of 0.05 in a later analysis. Because counts were too low, about 15 rarely observed V segments, including chromosome 9 orphons, were left out of the earlier analysis of about 500 of the donors. Most TCR sequences were observed very rarely across donors, whereas some public TCRs were present in many individuals. Because some donors lacked HLA typing at each locus, the association tests relied only on the typed subset. A later analysis reported that several top co-occurrence clusters appeared linked to parvovirus B19, influenza, CMV and Epstein-Barr virus. V-gene and J-gene trimming of TCR beta chains was associated with a missense DCLRE1C variant in a later genetic analysis, and the association was replicated in an independent cohort. The sequencing pipeline was judged likely to have produced a cluster of highly shared sequence variants as a technical artifact. The cohort was sequenced for TCR beta chains only, and without alpha or paired-chain data the features that could be detected were limited.

The sequencing input was PBMCs. The receptor was derived from a woman aged 35 to 49 in good health and CMV-seropositive.

The CDR3 region: CASSSPPRDSKNIQYF. At the DNA level, the sequence is TGTGCCAGCAGTTCCCCTCCACGGGACTCCAAAAACATTCAGTACTTC. The sequence is built from TRBV27 and TRBJ2-4; TRBD2 is a weak D gene call, 6 bases matching. Based on the germline V gene (reference sequence), the CDR1 and CDR2 sequences are MNHEY and SMNVEV. Including the terminal cysteine and phenylalanine, the CDR3 comprises 16 residues. This entry keeps only the CDR3 DNA: 48 bases, framed from base 1. V and J lose 4 bases and 2 bases, and a span of 15 bases separates them.